The clone carrying this T cell receptor beta chain was detected many times. Its specificity is not known. The ends were cut back, 3 bases at V and 3 bases at J, with 11 bases in the middle. Germline V gives CDR1 KGHSH, CDR2 LQKENI. The CDR3 is made up of 15 amino acids. The sample comes from a study of T cells in Graves' hyperthyroidism and ophthalmopathy. About the study: It was at initial diagnosis, before any treatment, that peripheral blood was collected.

Each diagnosis was grounded in clinical symptoms, serum thyroxine and TRAb, thyroid ultrasound, and orbital computed tomography. The PBMCs studied were ones that came from about 10 ml fresh peripheral blood. TCR beta CDR3 sequences were amplified from RNA transcripts. HTBI primers were the set used in a first-round RT-PCR of the TCR CDR3. TCRdb itself ran the multiplex PCR reads through MiXCR, one entry per CDR3 protein. The sample gives about 640,000 distinct CDR3 sequences, roughly 14% of which show up once; roughly an eighth is in the top ten. General study findings and limits: Most thyroid clonotypes expanded above 0.001 were also detected in blood.

V and J are TRBV18 and TRBJ1-4; D is perhaps TRBD1 (6 bases). Material for sequencing was blood. This clonotype was sampled from a woman aged 45-59 years with Graves' ophthalmopathy. CDR3 in DNA: TGTGCCAGCTCACCCACAGGGCCACCTAATGAAAAACTGTTTTTT. As protein: CASSPTGPPNEKLFF.